The 9 T cell receptor beta chains below all came from one sample that was sequenced in a study of response to subunit inactivated influenza vaccine. TCRdb used MiXCR to reprocess the RT-PCR reads, holding one entry per CDR3 protein. This repertoire shows more than 550,000 distinct CDR3 sequences, roughly 10% found once; its top ten account for approximately 10%. Separately, the same data were catalogued under a study of T cells expressing NK-cell markers. From that paper: Scientists made TCR beta cDNA using 5'RACE template switching with UMIs.

The source material was PBMCs from blood, sampled on the day of vaccination. Every receptor here comes from a man aged 50-60 years who received an inactivated influenza vaccine.

This chain joins TRBV10-2 and TRBJ1-6, with no clear D. The CDR3 spans 13 residues. CDR1 and CDR2 from the germline V gene are WSHSY and SAAADI. V was cut by 4 bases and J by 7 bases, with 8 bases left in between. CDR3 DNA: TGCGCCAGCAGTGGGTATCCAAATTCACCCCTCCACTTT. Translated, it gives CASSGYPNSPLHF.

This clonotype was counted many times. This chain joins TRBV20-1 and TRBJ1-1; no clear D. The CDR3 totals 15 residues. Germline V gives CDR1 DFQATT, CDR2 SNEGSKA (reference sequence). Trimming left V 5 bases short and J 2 bases short, with 18 bases between. Here the CDR3 DNA reads TGCAGTGCTCTCTCTTATCAGGCACGAAACACTGAAGCTTTCTTT. It yields the protein CSALSYQARNTEAFF.

This clonotype was observed a handful of times. V is TRBV6-2 or TRBV6-3 and J is TRBJ2-1, with TRBD2 matching over 7 bases. Germline trimming cut 1 base from V and 0 bases from J; bases unmatched to any gene: 18. CDR3 size: 21 residues. Germline values: CDR1 MNHEY, CDR2 SVGEGT. CDR3 sequence reads: CASSYYLPAGPQRGSYNEQFF. For the CDR3, the DNA is TGTGCCAGCAGTTACTACCTTCCAGCGGGACCGCAGCGGGGCTCCTACAATGAGCAGTTCTTC.

This clonotype has a count of ten or more. The genes are TRBV5-4 and TRBJ2-1; D gene unclear. V was clipped by 0 bases and J by 6 bases, with 4 bases between them. The CDR3 loop spans 12 amino acids. Germline assignment: CDR1 SGHNT and CDR2 YYREEE (reference sequence). CDR3 sequence reads: CASSLDINEQFF. CDR3 nucleotide sequence: TGTGCCAGCAGCTTGGACATCAATGAGCAGTTCTTC.

Ten or more counts support this clonotype. The gene calls are TRBV2 and TRBJ1-2; D gene ambiguous. V was pared by 6 bases and J by 1 base, with 12 bases between. The CDR3 length is 14 residues. Per germline, CDR1 SNHLY and CDR2 FYNNEI. For the CDR3, the DNA is TGTGCCAGCAGCCGGACGGCTCTTAACTATGGCTACACCTTC. Amino acid sequence: CASSRTALNYGYTF.

V and J are TRBV12-3 or TRBV12-4 and TRBJ2-6; weak D call: TRBD2 (6 bases). The CDR3 is 15 amino acids. The V and J ends lost 3 bases and 2 bases respectively, with 8 bases between them. CDR3 bases: TGTGCCAGCAGTTTCACGGGGGCTGGGGCCAACGTCCTGACTTTC. Its protein product is CASSFTGAGANVLTF.

This clonotype was detected many times. This chain links TRBV3-1 with TRBJ2-7, with 7 bases fitting TRBD1. Unmatched junction bases numbered 4, after V lost 7 bases and J lost 1 base. Germline loops: CDR1 LGHDT, CDR2 YNNKEL (reference sequence). This CDR3 comprises 13 residues. CDR3 protein: CASNHRGSYEQYF. CDR3 nucleotide sequence: TGTGCCAGCAATCACAGGGGATCCTACGAGCAGTACTTC.

The rearrangement links TRBV7-9 to TRBJ2-1; tentative D call: TRBD1 (5 bases). The CDR3 is 13 amino acids. V gave up 5 bases and J gave up 4 bases, with 9 bases separating them. Germline assignment: CDR1 SEHNR and CDR2 FQNEAQ (reference sequence). CDR3 bases: TGTGCCAGCAGCAAAGACAGTTACAATGAGCAGTTCTTC. This translates into CASSKDSYNEQFF.

This clonotype was detected only a few times. This chain links TRBV7-6 with TRBJ2-1; TRBD2 agrees at 10 bases. The CDR3 length is 19 residues. Germline V gene data show CDR1 as SGHVS and CDR2 as FNYEAQ. With V trimmed by 4 bases and J by 5 bases, 17 bases remained unmatched. The chain's CDR3 is CASSSPRGSLAGVNNEQFF. In nucleotides, the CDR3 is TGTGCCAGCAGCTCTCCGAGAGGTAGTCTAGCGGGAGTAAACAATGAGCAGTTCTTC.